This T cell receptor (beta chain) comes out of a study of blood T cells in healthy people across ages. Trimming pared 6 bases from V and 6 bases from J, leaving 17 bases between. Germline assignment: CDR1 MNHEY and CDR2 SMNVEV (reference sequence). The CDR3 sequence is 14 residues long. Combining a sample-barcoded 5' primer with a J-beta primer mix, a second PCR ran for roughly 7 to 12 cycles. All cDNA molecules were each tagged by a template-switch adaptor with 12 random nucleotides. MiXCR was run by TCRdb on the 5' RACE reads, yielding one entry per CDR3 protein. The sample consists of around 500,000 distinct CDR3 sequences, over 25% of them appearing once. This sample also belongs to another study, concerning T cells of mothers and their children.

The TCR comes from a boy aged 2 to 9 in good health. The material sequenced was blood. The rearrangement links TRBV27 to TRBJ1-2, with D tentatively TRBD1 (5 bases). For the CDR3, the DNA is TGTGCCAGCAGCCGGGGTCTCCTGGGGGATGGCTACACCTTC. This gives the protein CASSRGLLGDGYTF.